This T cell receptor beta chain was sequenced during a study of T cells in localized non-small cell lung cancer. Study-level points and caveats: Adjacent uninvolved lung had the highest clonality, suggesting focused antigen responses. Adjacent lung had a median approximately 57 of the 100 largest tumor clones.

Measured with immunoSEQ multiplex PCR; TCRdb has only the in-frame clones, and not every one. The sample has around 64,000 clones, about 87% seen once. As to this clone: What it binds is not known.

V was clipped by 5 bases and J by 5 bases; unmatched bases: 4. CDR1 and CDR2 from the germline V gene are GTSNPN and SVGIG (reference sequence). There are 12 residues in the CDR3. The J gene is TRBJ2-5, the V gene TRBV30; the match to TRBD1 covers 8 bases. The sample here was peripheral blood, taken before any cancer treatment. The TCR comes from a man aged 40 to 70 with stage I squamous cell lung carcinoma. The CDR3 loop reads CAWGQGVETQYF. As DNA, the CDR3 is TGTGCCTGGGGACAGGGAGTGGAGACCCAGTACTTC. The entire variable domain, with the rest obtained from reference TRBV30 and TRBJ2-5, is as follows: SQTIHQWPATLVQPVGSPLSLECTVEGTSNPNLYWYRQAAGRGLQLLFYSVGIGQISSEVPQNLSASRPQDRQFILSSKKLLLSDSGFYLCAWGQGVETQYFGPGTRLLVL.